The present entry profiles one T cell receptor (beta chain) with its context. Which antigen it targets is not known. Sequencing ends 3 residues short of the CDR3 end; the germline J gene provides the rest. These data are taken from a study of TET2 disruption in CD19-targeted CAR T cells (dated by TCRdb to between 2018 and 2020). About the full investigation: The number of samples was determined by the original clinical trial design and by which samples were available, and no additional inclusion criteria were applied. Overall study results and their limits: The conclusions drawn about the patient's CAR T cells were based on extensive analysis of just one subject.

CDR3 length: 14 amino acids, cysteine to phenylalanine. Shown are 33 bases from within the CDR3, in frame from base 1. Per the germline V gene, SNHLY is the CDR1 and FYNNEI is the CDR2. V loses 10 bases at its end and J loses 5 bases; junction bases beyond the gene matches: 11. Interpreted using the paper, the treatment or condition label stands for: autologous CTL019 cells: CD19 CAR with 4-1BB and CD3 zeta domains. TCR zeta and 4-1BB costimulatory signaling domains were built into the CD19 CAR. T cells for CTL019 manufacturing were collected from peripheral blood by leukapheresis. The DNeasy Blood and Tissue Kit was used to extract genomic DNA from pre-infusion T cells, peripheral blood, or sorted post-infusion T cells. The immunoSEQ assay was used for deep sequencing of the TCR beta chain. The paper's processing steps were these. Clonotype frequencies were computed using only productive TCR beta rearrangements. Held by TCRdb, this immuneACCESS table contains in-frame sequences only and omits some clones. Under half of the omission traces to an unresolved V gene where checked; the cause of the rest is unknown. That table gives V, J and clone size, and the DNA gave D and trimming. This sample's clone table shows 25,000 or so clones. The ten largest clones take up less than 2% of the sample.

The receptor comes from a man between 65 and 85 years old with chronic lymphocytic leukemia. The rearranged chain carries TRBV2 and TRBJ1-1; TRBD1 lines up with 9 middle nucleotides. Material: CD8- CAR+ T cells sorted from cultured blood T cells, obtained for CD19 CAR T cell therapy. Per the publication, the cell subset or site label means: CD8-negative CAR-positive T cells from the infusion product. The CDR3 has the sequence CAMHRGLGGTEAFF. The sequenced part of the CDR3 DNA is TGTGCCATGCACAGGGGGCTGGGGGGGACTGAA.